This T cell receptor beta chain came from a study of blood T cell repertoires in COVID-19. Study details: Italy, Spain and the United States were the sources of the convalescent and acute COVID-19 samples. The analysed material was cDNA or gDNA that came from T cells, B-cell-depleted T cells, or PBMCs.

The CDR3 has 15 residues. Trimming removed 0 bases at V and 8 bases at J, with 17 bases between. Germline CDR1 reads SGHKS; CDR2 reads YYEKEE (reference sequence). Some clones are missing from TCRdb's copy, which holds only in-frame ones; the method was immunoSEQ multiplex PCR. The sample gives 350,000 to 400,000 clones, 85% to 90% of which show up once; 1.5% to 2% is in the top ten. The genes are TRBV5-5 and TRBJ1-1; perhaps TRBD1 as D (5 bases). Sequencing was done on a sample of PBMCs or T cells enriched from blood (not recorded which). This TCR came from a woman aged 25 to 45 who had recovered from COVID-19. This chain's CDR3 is CASSLVGARGSEAFF. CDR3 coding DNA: TGTGCCAGCAGCTTGGTAGGGGCCCGGGGGTCCGAAGCTTTCTTT.